Below, 7 T cell receptor beta chains from the same sample are listed, as sequenced in a study of T cell responses to AZD1222 COVID-19 vaccine (dated by TCRdb to about 2021). Libraries were made using the immunoSEQ multiplex PCR assay. Held by TCRdb, this immuneACCESS table contains in-frame sequences only and omits some clones. Under half of the omission traces to an unresolved V gene where checked; the cause of the rest is unknown. In all, the sample holds about 180,000 clones, and 90% to 95% of those were seen once. The ten top clones hold about 3% of the sample. In the paper's terms, the time point label means: baseline before first vaccination. Sequenced material: peripheral blood, taken on day 0 of AZD1222 vaccination. These receptors were taken from an adult in good health.

The rearrangement links TRBV11-3 to TRBJ1-1; D may be TRBD1 (5 bases). The germline V and J ends were trimmed by 1 base and 1 base, with 10 bases remaining between them. Germline V gene data show CDR1 as SGHNT and CDR2 as YENEEA. The CDR3 runs 15 residues. The CDR3 region has the DNA TGTGCCAGCAGCTTAGGGACAAGTGCGAACACTGAAGCTTTCTTT. This translates into CASSLGTSANTEAFF.

The chain has TRBV15 and TRBJ1-5; 11 bases are shared with TRBD1. This CDR3 region has 15 residues. Germline CDR1 and CDR2: LNHNV and YYDKDF (reference sequence). Trimming took 2 bases from V and 6 from J; bases not matched to a gene: 3. CDR3: CATSRTGTGGQPQHF. The CDR3, as DNA: TGTGCCACCAGCAGAACCGGGACAGGGGGTCAGCCCCAGCATTTT. Together with reference TRBV15 and TRBJ1-5, the CDR3 gives the full variable domain: DAMVIQNPRYQVTQFGKPVTLSCSQTLNHNVMYWYQQKSSQAPKLLFHYYDKDFNNEADTPDNFQSRRPNTSFCFLDIRSPGLGDTAMYLCATSRTGTGGQPQHFGDGTRLSIL.

Only one count was recorded for this clone. The chain uses TRBV7-2 and TRBJ2-3; 9 bases are shared with TRBD2. The trim removed 4 bases at V and 10 bases at J, leaving 15 bases unmatched. Germline V gene data show CDR1 as SGHTA and CDR2 as FQGNSA. The CDR3 length is 16 residues. The CDR3 sequence is CASSSGREGLGRAQYF. The CDR3 DNA sequence: TGTGCCAGCAGCTCGGGGCGGGAGGGCCTCGGAAGGGCGCAGTATTTT.

The rearrangement links TRBV20-1 to TRBJ1-2, with D possibly TRBD1 on 5 matching bases. V shed 3 bases and J shed 8 bases, with 22 bases lying between them. The V gene's germline CDR1 is DFQATT and CDR2 SNEGSKA (reference sequence). The CDR3 length is 15 residues. The CDR3 reads CSASIYTGWNYGYTF. The CDR3 nucleotides are TGCAGTGCTAGTATTTACACAGGCTGGAATTACGGCTACACCTTC.

This chain joins TRBV12-3 or TRBV12-4 and TRBJ1-2; maybe TRBD1 (6 bases). This CDR3 contains 12 residues. Trimming left V 6 bases short and J 10 bases short, with 15 bases between. For the CDR3, the DNA is TGTGCCAGCAGCCAATCGACAGGCTTCTACACCTTC. As protein: CASSQSTGFYTF.

In DNA form, the CDR3 reads TGTGCCATCCAGGGCGGGTCGAACACTGAAGCTTTCTTT. Encoded protein: CAIQGGSNTEAFF. The chain recombines TRBV10-3 with TRBJ1-1, with a weak D call TRBD1 (5 bases). Germline V CDR1 and CDR2: ENHRY, SYGVKD. Deletions cut 8 bases from V and 1 base from J, with 11 bases between. The CDR3 consists of 13 residues.

V is TRBV30 and J is TRBJ1-2, with D perhaps TRBD1 (6 bases). The CDR3 is 15 amino acids. The V end lost 1 base, the J end lost 8 bases, and 20 bases lay between the germline ends. Germline-derived CDR1 and CDR2 are GTSNPN and SVGIG (reference sequence). CDR3 protein: CAWSGREQGVGGYTF. CDR3 nucleotide sequence: TGTGCCTGGAGTGGCAGGGAACAGGGTGTAGGAGGCTACACCTTC.